These 15 T cell receptor beta chains were all obtained from the same sample, sequenced in a study of siplizumab effects on memory and regulatory T cells. Clones were read by immunoSEQ multiplex PCR, and TCRdb kept only the in-frame ones, dropping some. Found here are some 73,000 clones, 85% to 95% of them singletons; the top ten hold about 4.5%. Source material: CD8+ T cells sorted from blood. The receptors were sampled from a human donor in good health.

V and J are TRBV21-1 and TRBJ2-4; TRBD1, the D gene given by the table, was not confirmed from the DNA. TRBV21-1 is a listed pseudogene. This CDR3 is built from 19 residues. Here the CDR3 DNA reads TGTGCCAGCAGCAAAGTGCGCCGCTACCGGGACAGGTCCAAAAACATTCAGTACTTC. Its translation: CASSKVRRYRDRSKNIQYF.

This clone was counted once. The chain joins TRBV18 to TRBJ2-4, with unresolved D. CDR1 KGHSH and CDR2 LQKENI come from the germline V gene. V was clipped by 5 bases and J by 0 bases, with 11 bases between them. The CDR3 extends over 15 amino acids. CDR3 residues: CASSTEILAKNIQYF. CDR3 coding DNA: TGTGCCAGCTCAACAGAGATCCTAGCCAAAAACATTCAGTACTTC.

The V and J genes are TRBV2 and TRBJ1-6; D uncertain. V gave up 4 bases and J gave up 3 bases, with 10 bases separating them. There are 15 residues in the CDR3. Germline V CDR1 and CDR2: SNHLY, FYNNEI. The CDR3 here is CASSGASFYNSPLHF. The DNA of the CDR3 is TGTGCCAGCAGTGGGGCATCCTTCTATAATTCACCCCTCCACTTT. Based on the CDR3 plus reference TRBV2 and TRBJ1-6, the full variable domain is EPEVTQTPSHQVTQMGQEVILRCVPISNHLYFYWYRQILGQKVEFLVSFYNNEISEKSEIFDDQFSVERPDGSNFTLKIRSTKLEDSAMYFCASSGASFYNSPLHFGNGTRLTVT.

The V call is TRBV16, the J call TRBJ2-3; perhaps TRBD1 as D (6 bases). The CDR3 covers 15 residues. From germline, CDR1 is KGHSY and CDR2 FQNENV. The V gene lost 2 bases and the J gene lost 0 bases, with 9 bases spanning the gap. CDR3 region: CASSQRTASTDTQYF. CDR3 nucleotides: TGTGCCAGCAGCCAAAGGACAGCGAGCACAGATACGCAGTATTTT.

The V gene is TRBV7-8, the J gene TRBJ1-3; 8 positions agree with TRBD1. The CDR3 contains 15 residues. Looked up from germline, CDR1 is SGHVS and CDR2 is FQNEAQ. Trimming cost V 5 bases and J 7 bases; bases outside gene matches: 10. CDR3 nucleotide sequence: TGTGCCAGCAGCCAATTCGGACAGGGTGCTAACACCATATATTTT. It codes for CASSQFGQGANTIYF.

The J gene is TRBJ2-5, the V gene TRBV28; possible D gene TRBD2, 6 bases. CDR3 length: 14 residues. Germline CDR1 is MDHEN and CDR2 is SYDVKM. The V end lost 8 bases, the J end lost 2 bases, and 15 bases lay between the germline ends. The CDR3 DNA reads as TGTGCCAGCGGCGGGACCCCGTCTCAAGAGACCCAGTACTTC. This translates into CASGGTPSQETQYF.

V and J are TRBV7-9 and TRBJ2-5; D possibly corresponds to TRBD1 (6 bases). The germline V and J ends were trimmed by 0 bases and 10 bases, with 15 bases remaining between them. Germline V gives CDR1 SEHNR, CDR2 FQNEAQ (reference sequence). This CDR3 region has 14 residues. The CDR3 is CASSLAGTPRDQYF. CDR3 in DNA: TGTGCCAGCAGCTTAGCTGGGACACCCAGGGACCAGTACTTC.

The chain has TRBV9 and TRBJ2-1, with TRBD1 as a possible D gene (6 bases). Trimming left V 0 bases short and J 8 bases short, with 15 bases between. The germline V gene has CDR1 SGDLS and CDR2 YYNGEE. This CDR3 is built from 15 residues. As DNA, the CDR3 is TGTGCCAGCAGCGTAGTCGGCAGGGGTACGGATGAGCAGTTCTTC. Encoded protein: CASSVVGRGTDEQFF.

V gene TRBV4-1 combines with J gene TRBJ2-2; D gene unclear. Germline V gene lookup returns CDR1 MGHRA and CDR2 YSYEKL. The CDR3 is 15 residues long. Trimming removed 0 bases from V and 0 bases from J, with 5 bases in between. The DNA for the CDR3 is TGCGCCAGCAGCCAAGAAGGTCCGAACACCGGGGAGCTGTTTTTT. Translated, it gives CASSQEGPNTGELFF.

The CDR3 spells CASSQDATATGELFF. CDR3 in DNA: TGCGCCAGCAGCCAAGATGCAACGGCTACCGGGGAGCTGTTTTTT. V is TRBV4-3 and J is TRBJ2-2, with D unresolved. The germline V gene has CDR1 LGHNA and CDR2 YSLEER. V lost 0 bases and J 5 bases, leaving 10 bases between the germline ends. The CDR3 contains 15 residues.

The rearrangement joins TRBV27 to TRBJ2-7, with D perhaps TRBD1 (5 bases). V was pared by 2 bases and J by 0 bases, with 11 bases between. CDR1 and CDR2 (germline): MNHEY, SMNVEV (reference sequence). This CDR3 comprises 15 residues. The CDR3 here is CASSLTQGYSYEQYF. CDR3 sequence (DNA): TGTGCCAGCAGTTTAACCCAGGGATACTCCTACGAGCAGTACTTC.

Comments on this clone: Other DNA sequences in the same sample also yield this CDR3. This sequence joins TRBV7-9 and TRBJ2-5, with 8 positions matching TRBD1. Trimming cost V 4 bases and J 2 bases; bases outside gene matches: 6. This CDR3 comprises 15 residues. Germline V lookup: CDR1 SEHNR, CDR2 FQNEAQ (reference sequence). CDR3: CASSSRTGLQETQYF. CDR3 in DNA: TGTGCCAGCAGCTCACGGACAGGGTTACAAGAGACCCAGTACTTC.

The chain joins TRBV7-8 to TRBJ2-1; no reliable D call. The CDR3 spans 15 residues. The germline V gene encodes CDR1 SGHVS and CDR2 FQNEAQ. With 1 base removed from V and 0 bases from J, the gap between germline ends came to 7 bases. The CDR3 region has the DNA TGTGCCAGCAGCTTAGGGGTAAGCTCCTACAATGAGCAGTTCTTC. This gives the protein CASSLGVSSYNEQFF.

This chain connects TRBV9 to TRBJ2-3; 7 nucleotides line up with TRBD1. J was trimmed by 0 bases and V by 3 bases; bases with no gene match: 4. This CDR3 has 15 residues. Germline CDR1 is SGDLS and CDR2 is YYNGEE. The CDR3 DNA follows: TGTGCCAGCAGCGGGACAGGTTTTAGCACAGATACGCAGTATTTT. The encoded protein is CASSGTGFSTDTQYF.

The rearrangement links TRBV4-1 to TRBJ2-7, with D possibly being TRBD2 (5 bases). Germline-derived CDR1 and CDR2 are MGHRA and YSYEKL. Trimming pared 1 base from V and 9 bases from J, leaving 10 bases between. The CDR3 is 12 amino acids. The CDR3, as DNA: TGCGCCAGCAGCCAAGGGCAAGAGGGGCAGTACTTC. This encodes CASSQGQEGQYF.